The clone carrying this T cell receptor (beta chain) was detected many times. The data were taken from a study of T-cell reconstitution after alpha-beta-depleted transplantation in children. Germline V lookup: CDR1 SGHDT, CDR2 YYEEEE. The CDR3 is 15 residues long. V dropped 0 bases and J dropped 2; count of bases not matched to a gene: 4. As it was prepared, the TCRbeta library received unique molecular identifiers. TCRdb recomputed calls from the PCR reads with MiXCR, one row per CDR3 protein. The sample contains 200,000 to 250,000 distinct CDR3 sequences, roughly 10% of which appear only once. This material consisted of PBMCs from the stem cell graft donor, taken from the stem cell graft. The TCR sequence derives from a human donor who donated a stem cell graft to a child with acute lymphoblastic leukemia. The gene calls are TRBV5-6 and TRBJ2-7; 8 bases match TRBD1. CDR3 protein: CASSLGARGPYEQYF. The DNA of the CDR3 is TGTGCCAGCAGCTTGGGAGCCAGGGGGCCCTACGAGCAGTACTTC. The full variable domain, with the rest looked up from reference TRBV5-6 and TRBJ2-7, is DAGVTQSPTHLIKTRGQQVTLRCSPKSGHDTVSWYQQALGQGPQFIFQYYEEEERQRGNFPDRFSGHQFPNYSSELNVNALLLGDSALYLCASSLGARGPYEQYFGPGTRLTVT.